This T cell receptor beta chain emerged from a study of human T cells and chemical hapten exposure. The ends were cut back, 1 base at V and 4 bases at J, with 8 bases in the middle. This CDR3 comprises 12 residues. Germline loops: CDR1 SQVTM, CDR2 ANQGSEA. As the library was built, unique molecular identifiers were attached to individual cDNA molecules. Each CDR3 protein is one row after TCRdb ran MiXCR on the RACE reads. The sample lists tens of thousands of distinct CDR3 sequences; about 10% were seen once. Time point given: patch test 3, about 24 weeks after DPC sensitization. The treatment denotes: therapeutic diphenylcyclopropenone sensitization with weekly scalp DPC. The donor pool consisted of alopecia patients aged 18 to 70 years, considered suitable for DPC. Study-wide results and caveats: Relative to controls, expanded TCRs formed significantly more large CDR3 similarity clusters.

In regard to this clonotype: Its specificity is unknown.

The rearrangement links TRBV29-1 to TRBJ2-7; D not certain. The sequence came from a woman aged 40-49 years with alopecia areata. Some clones in this sample may be carry-over from other donors' samples. The specimen comprised whole blood, sampled in connection with sensitization to the hapten diphenylcyclopropenone (DPC). As DNA, the CDR3 is TGCAGCGTTGAAGCCAGACGATACGAGCAGTACTTC. Protein sequence: CSVEARRYEQYF.